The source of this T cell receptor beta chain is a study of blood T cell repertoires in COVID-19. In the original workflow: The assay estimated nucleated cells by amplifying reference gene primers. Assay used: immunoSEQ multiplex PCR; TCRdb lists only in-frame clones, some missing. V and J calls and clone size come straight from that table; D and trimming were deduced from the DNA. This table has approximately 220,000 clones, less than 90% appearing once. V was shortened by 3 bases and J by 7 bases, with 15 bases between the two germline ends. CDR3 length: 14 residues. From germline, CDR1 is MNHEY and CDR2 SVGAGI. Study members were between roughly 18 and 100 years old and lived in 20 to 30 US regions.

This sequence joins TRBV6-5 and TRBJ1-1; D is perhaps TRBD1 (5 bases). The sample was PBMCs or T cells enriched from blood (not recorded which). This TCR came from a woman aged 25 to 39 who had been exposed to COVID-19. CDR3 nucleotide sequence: TGTGCCAGCAGTTATACAGGAGCTGGAAATGAAGCTTTCTTT. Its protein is CASSYTGAGNEAFF.